The sample holds a few counts of the clone carrying this T cell receptor (beta chain). This specimen belongs to a study of blood T cell repertoires in COVID-19. Clones were sequenced by immunoSEQ multiplex PCR, and TCRdb holds only the in-frame ones, with some missing. The data show more than 300,000 clones, over 80% seen once. Sequenced input: PBMCs or T cells enriched from blood (not recorded which). The source of this sequence is a woman in her 50s who had recovered from COVID-19.

For the CDR3, the DNA is TGTGCCAGCAGGGAGCAGGGGGCCCTAAACACTGAAGCTTTCTTT. It specifies CASREQGALNTEAFF. The chain uses TRBV6-4 and TRBJ1-1; 8 bases are shared with TRBD1. This CDR3 has 15 residues. V lost 6 bases, J lost 2 bases, and 8 bases stayed unmatched. Germline CDR1 and CDR2: MRHNA and SNTAGT.